This T cell receptor beta chain was captured by sequencing in a study of neoadjuvant nivolumab and ipilimumab in lung cancer. Study observations and caveats: Only a small number of samples underwent TCR sequencing. Compared with tumor-adjacent uninvolved lung, resected tumors showed greater richness and clonality. Higher pretherapy blood TCR richness went with higher resected-tumor richness.

About this clone: Its antigen remains unknown.

Sequencing used immunoSEQ multiplex PCR; TCRdb keeps in-frame clones, though not all of them. Here the sample spans about 27,000 clones, about 70% being singletons. This specimen was tumor tissue, taken after neoadjuvant nivolumab, alone or with ipilimumab, at or shortly before surgery. The source of this sequence is an adult with non-small cell lung cancer.

CDR3 sequence (DNA): TGTGCCAGCAGCTTAGCGCTAGCGGGAACGCAAGAGACCCAGTACTTC. Protein sequence: CASSLALAGTQETQYF. The rearrangement joins TRBV7-2 to TRBJ2-5; TRBD2 matches 9 bases. Germline loops: CDR1 SGHTA, CDR2 FQGNSA. The CDR3 runs 16 residues. V lost 0 bases, J lost 2 bases, and 4 bases stayed unmatched.